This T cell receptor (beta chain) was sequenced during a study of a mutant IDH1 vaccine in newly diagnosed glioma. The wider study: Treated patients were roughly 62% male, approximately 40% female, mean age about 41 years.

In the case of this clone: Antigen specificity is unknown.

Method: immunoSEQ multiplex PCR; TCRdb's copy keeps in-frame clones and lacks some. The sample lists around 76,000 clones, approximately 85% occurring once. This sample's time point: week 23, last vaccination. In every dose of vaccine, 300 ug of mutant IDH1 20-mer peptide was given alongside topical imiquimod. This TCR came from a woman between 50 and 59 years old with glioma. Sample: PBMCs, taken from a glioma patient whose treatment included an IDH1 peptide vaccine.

The CDR3 nucleotides are TGTGCCAGCTTTGGGTCCGGGGGCGACACCGGGGAGCTGTTTTTT. This sequence encodes CASFGSGGDTGELFF. This chain uses TRBV7-9 with TRBJ2-2; D is tentatively TRBD1 or TRBD2 (6 bases each). Germline V gene sequence: CDR1 SEHNR, CDR2 FQNEAQ (reference sequence). Trimming pared 8 bases from V and 3 bases from J, leaving 16 bases between. The CDR3 sequence is 15 residues long.